This TCR beta chain was captured by sequencing in a study of blood T cell repertoires in COVID-19. J lost 4 bases, V lost 5 bases, and 6 bases had no gene match. Germline V gene lookup returns CDR1 KGHSH and CDR2 LQKENI. The CDR3 length is 16 residues. Participant reports of clinical history set cohort assignment. Recovered participants had two consecutive negative NP/OP PCR tests, healthcare professional clearance, or symptom resolution. Clones were read by immunoSEQ multiplex PCR, and TCRdb kept only the in-frame ones, dropping some. Here the sample spans about 390,000 clones, approximately 90% being singletons.

The rearrangement links TRBV18 to TRBJ2-2; 11 bases match TRBD2. Sample: PBMCs or T cells enriched from blood (not recorded which). This TCR was sampled from a woman aged 45-60 years who had recovered from COVID-19. The CDR3 sequence is CASSNLAGGRTGELFF. The CDR3 DNA follows: TGTGCCAGCTCAAATCTAGCGGGGGGCCGCACCGGGGAGCTGTTTTTT.